This T cell receptor beta chain was documented in a study of T cells in Graves' hyperthyroidism and ophthalmopathy. The study, taken as a whole, reports: The majority of expanded thyroid clonotypes above 0.001 also appeared in blood.

Uncontrolled infection, other autoimmune disease, pregnancy or lactation barred patients from enrollment. Thyroid ultrasound and orbital computed tomography, with clinical symptoms and serum thyroxine and TRAb, informed diagnoses. The CDR3 sequence is 15 residues long. Trimming cost V 2 bases and J 5 bases, with 16 bases left between them. Germline loops: CDR1 SGHTA, CDR2 FQGTGA. TCR beta CDR3 regions were amplified from RNA transcripts. During a first-round RT-PCR of the TCR CDR3, the HTBI primer set was used. TCRdb independently ran MiXCR on the multiplex PCR reads; one entry per CDR3 protein. Of about 400,000 distinct CDR3 sequences listed, around 14% were seen once; the top ten hold about 7.7%. This clonotype was seen repeatedly, ten times or more. What it binds is not known.

The source is a woman younger than 30 with Graves' hyperthyroidism. Material for sequencing was blood. The rearrangement joins TRBV7-3 to TRBJ2-7; TRBD1 might be the D (6 bases). The CDR3 nucleotides read TGTGCCAGCAGCTTACGGACAGCAGGGTTGCACGAGCAGTACTTC. This sequence encodes CASSLRTAGLHEQYF.